This passage covers 29 T cell receptor beta chains from one sample sequenced in a study of blood T cell repertoires in COVID-19. Here immunoSEQ multiplex PCR was the method, and the copy in TCRdb shows in-frame clones only, minus some. Among 300,000 to 400,000 clones listed, approximately 86% were seen once. What was sequenced was peripheral blood. These receptors were taken from a human donor in a cohort sampled during active COVID-19.

The chain is built from TRBV6-5 and TRBJ1-2; D possibly corresponds to TRBD1 (5 bases). Germline-derived CDR1 and CDR2 are MNHEY and SVGAGI. This CDR3 has 14 residues. Trimming took 6 bases from V and 2 from J, leaving 13 bases between them. The CDR3 loop is CASSLGRGNYGYTF. The CDR3 nucleotides read TGTGCCAGCAGCCTCGGTAGGGGAAACTATGGCTACACCTTC.

The chain employs TRBV30 and TRBJ2-7; TRBD1 agrees at 8 bases. Trimming cost V 2 bases and J 6 bases; bases outside gene matches: 6. The CDR3 has 13 amino acids. Germline V gene data show CDR1 as GTSNPN and CDR2 as SVGIG (reference sequence). In DNA form, the CDR3 reads TGTGCCTGGAGTAACAGGGGGTTCGGCGAGCAGTACTTC. Translating it yields CAWSNRGFGEQYF.

The chain couples TRBV19 to TRBJ2-1; TRBD2 matches 11 bases. V was pared by 5 bases and J by 7 bases, with 7 bases of the junction left unmatched. This CDR3 has 15 residues. The germline CDR1 and CDR2 sequences are LNHDA and SQIVND (reference sequence). Here the CDR3 reads CASSSRASGGNEQFF. CDR3 coding DNA: TGTGCCAGTAGTTCTAGGGCTAGCGGGGGGAATGAGCAGTTCTTC. The full variable domain, in which reference TRBV19 and TRBJ2-1 provide the parts outside the CDR3, is DGGITQSPKYLFRKEGQNVTLSCEQNLNHDAMYWYRQDPGQGLRLIYYSQIVNDFQKGDIAEGYSVSREKKESFPLTVTSAQKNPTAFYLCASSSRASGGNEQFFGPGTRLTVL.

The J gene is TRBJ1-2, the V gene TRBV3-1 (or the pseudogene TRBV3-2); possible D gene TRBD1, 6 bases. In germline, CDR1 is LGHDT, CDR2 YNNKEL (reference sequence). The V end was cut by 7 bases, the J end by 8 bases, with 20 bases between. This CDR3 region has 14 residues. The CDR3 coding sequence is TGTGCCAGCACCCCAAAAGGGGGTCCGGAAGGCTACACCTTC. Its translation: CASTPKGGPEGYTF.

The chain joins TRBV7-9 to TRBJ1-4; 7 bases are a match to TRBD1. The CDR3 sequence is 17 residues long. V was pared by 2 bases and J by 7 bases, with 13 bases of the junction left unmatched. Germline V gene sequence: CDR1 SEHNR, CDR2 FQNEAQ (reference sequence). DNA for the CDR3: TGTGCCAGCAGCTTACCCCTCTATCAGGGGGGCGGTGAAAAACTGTTTTTT. This sequence encodes CASSLPLYQGGGEKLFF.

This chain connects TRBV10-3 to TRBJ2-5; TRBD1 might be the D (6 bases). Germline V gene data show CDR1 as ENHRY and CDR2 as SYGVKD. This CDR3 has 14 residues. Trimming left V 11 bases short and J 5 bases short, with 21 bases between. The CDR3 nucleotides are TGTGCCCCCGACCTCCCCAGGGGCGAGGAGACCCAGTACTTC. Translation: CAPDLPRGEETQYF.

The V gene is TRBV5-4, the J gene TRBJ2-1, with D possibly being TRBD2 (5 bases). CDR1 and CDR2 from the germline V gene are SGHNT and YYREEE (reference sequence). CDR3 length: 15 residues. The V gene lost 1 base and the J gene lost 0 bases, with 8 bases spanning the gap. CDR3 DNA: TGTGCCAGCAGCTTGAGCGGAAACTCCTACAATGAGCAGTTCTTC. Translating gives CASSLSGNSYNEQFF.

The V and J genes are TRBV27 and TRBJ1-2, with TRBD1 matching 7 bases. The V and J ends lost 3 bases and 6 bases, in that order; junction bases with no gene match: 4. CDR1 is MNHEY, CDR2 SMNVEV, per germline (reference sequence). This CDR3 spans 13 amino acids. Here the CDR3 reads CASSFLGGDGYTF. In DNA, the CDR3 is TGTGCCAGCAGTTTTCTAGGGGGCGATGGCTACACCTTC.

The chain carries TRBV5-4 and TRBJ1-1; TRBD1 matches 7 bases. V gave up 1 base and J gave up 1 base; unmatched junction bases: 4. Looked up from germline, CDR1 is SGHNT and CDR2 is YYREEE (reference sequence). The CDR3 has 15 amino acids. In nucleotides, the CDR3 is TGTGCCAGCAGCTTGCCGGGACAGAGGAACACTGAAGCTTTCTTT. It yields the protein CASSLPGQRNTEAFF. Combining the CDR3 with reference TRBV5-4 and TRBJ1-1 gives the whole variable domain ETGVTQSPTHLIKTRGQQVTLRCSSQSGHNTVSWYQQALGQGPQFIFQYYREEENGRGNFPPRFSGLQFPNYSSELNVNALELDDSALYLCASSLPGQRNTEAFFGQGTRLTVV.

This chain connects TRBV7-6 to TRBJ1-2, with 10 bases identical to TRBD1. Losses at the gene ends were 5 bases for V and 4 bases for J; bases not matched to a gene: 10. The CDR3 is made up of 16 amino acids. Germline assignment: CDR1 SGHVS and CDR2 FNYEAQ. CDR3 sequence reads: CASSPEPGQGFYGYTF. In DNA form, the CDR3 reads TGTGCCAGCAGCCCTGAACCGGGACAGGGGTTCTATGGCTACACCTTC.

The V gene is TRBV27, the J gene TRBJ1-1; 7 bases fit TRBD1. Losses at the gene ends were 9 bases for V and 1 base for J; bases not matched to a gene: 5. Germline V gives CDR1 MNHEY, CDR2 SMNVEV (reference sequence). CDR3 size: 13 residues. The CDR3 is CASQGGANTEAFF. CDR3 nucleotide sequence: TGTGCCAGTCAAGGGGGCGCGAACACTGAAGCTTTCTTT.

This clone occurred a few times. The V and J genes are TRBV9 and TRBJ2-3; 14 bases are shared with TRBD2. V trimming: 3 bases; J trimming: 5 bases; junction bases outside the gene matches: 5. Per germline, CDR1 SGDLS and CDR2 YYNGEE. The CDR3 sequence is 16 residues long. The CDR3 DNA is TGTGCCAGCAGCGATGGACTAGCGGGGGGAGTAGATACGCAGTATTTT. As protein: CASSDGLAGGVDTQYF.

This chain uses TRBV5-8 with TRBJ1-2; 8 positions agree with TRBD1. Germline CDR1 and CDR2: SGHTS and YDEGEE. CDR3 size: 14 residues. V gave up 4 bases and J gave up 3 bases; unmatched junction bases: 5. The CDR3 is CASSTGQGDYGYTF. The DNA for the CDR3 is TGTGCCAGCAGCACCGGACAGGGAGACTATGGCTACACCTTC. The entire variable domain, with the rest obtained from reference TRBV5-8 and TRBJ1-2, is as follows: EAGVTQSPTHLIKTRGQQATLRCSPISGHTSVYWYQQALGLGLQFLLWYDEGEERNRGNFPPRFSGRQFPNYSSELNVNALELEDSALYLCASSTGQGDYGYTFGSGTRLTVV.

V and J are TRBV5-1 and TRBJ2-3; 7 bases are shared with TRBD2. Unmatched junction bases numbered 4, after V lost 0 bases and J lost 0 bases. The germline gives CDR1 SGHRS, CDR2 YFSETQ. The CDR3 consists of 16 residues. Here the CDR3 reads CASSLVSGSSTDTQYF. The CDR3 DNA is TGCGCCAGCAGCTTGGTTAGCGGGTCTAGCACAGATACGCAGTATTTT.

The chain has TRBV7-8 and TRBJ2-6, with D possibly matching TRBD2 (5 bases). The CDR3 runs to 16 residues. The V gene's germline CDR1 is SGHVS and CDR2 FQNEAQ. V dropped 4 bases and J dropped 0 bases, with 10 bases sitting between them. The CDR3 is CASSSTGDSGANVLTF. The CDR3, as DNA: TGTGCCAGCAGCTCAACCGGGGACTCTGGGGCCAACGTCCTGACTTTC.

The chain recombines TRBV5-4 with TRBJ2-7; no definite D call. Trimming shortened V by 0 bases and J by 0 bases, and 10 bases separated the two germline ends. Per germline, CDR1 SGHNT and CDR2 YYREEE (reference sequence). The CDR3 sequence is 15 residues long. The CDR3 is CASSLGPLGSYEQYF. DNA for the CDR3: TGTGCCAGCAGCTTGGGCCCACTCGGCTCCTACGAGCAGTACTTC. The full variable domain, completed using reference TRBV5-4 and TRBJ2-7, is ETGVTQSPTHLIKTRGQQVTLRCSSQSGHNTVSWYQQALGQGPQFIFQYYREEENGRGNFPPRFSGLQFPNYSSELNVNALELDDSALYLCASSLGPLGSYEQYFGPGTRLTVT.

V usage is TRBV9 and J usage is TRBJ2-7; tentative D call: TRBD1 (5 bases). The germline gives CDR1 SGDLS, CDR2 YYNGEE. CDR3 length: 14 residues. V was trimmed by 0 bases and J by 3 bases, leaving 10 bases between them. DNA of the CDR3: TGTGCCAGCAGCGTAGCAGGGTTGGTCTACGAGCAGTACTTC. Its translation is CASSVAGLVYEQYF.

The V and J genes are TRBV19 and TRBJ2-6; 12 bases fit TRBD1. Germline V lookup: CDR1 LNHDA, CDR2 SQIVND (reference sequence). CDR3 size: 18 residues. The V segment lost 5 bases and the J segment 4 bases; nucleotides outside the gene matches: 9. The CDR3 nucleotides read TGTGCCAGTAGTCACCGGGACAGGGGGCTATACGGGGCCAACGTCCTGACTTTC. Translated, it gives CASSHRDRGLYGANVLTF.

J is TRBJ1-3 and V is TRBV27; D is perhaps TRBD1 (5 bases). V was cut by 1 base and J by 2 bases, with 24 bases left in between. Germline-derived CDR1 and CDR2 are MNHEY and SMNVEV (reference sequence). The CDR3 runs to 20 residues. The CDR3, as DNA: TGTGCCAGCAGTTTATATGTGCAGGGTAGGGTTTTGGTGACTGGAAACACCATATATTTT. It encodes CASSLYVQGRVLVTGNTIYF.

The CDR3 protein is CASSLYGSQPQHF. CDR3 in DNA: TGTGCCAGCAGTTTATACGGGTCCCAGCCCCAGCATTTT. The J gene is TRBJ1-5, the V gene TRBV27; D call uncertain. V gave up 1 base and J gave up 7 bases, with 8 bases separating them. The germline V gene has CDR1 MNHEY and CDR2 SMNVEV (reference sequence). CDR3 size: 13 residues.

The V and J genes are TRBV28 and TRBJ1-5; 7 bases match TRBD1. CDR1 MDHEN and CDR2 SYDVKM come from the germline V gene. This CDR3 has 15 amino acids. The J segment lost 4 bases and the V segment lost 6 bases, leaving 9 bases of the junction unmatched. In DNA form, the CDR3 reads TGTGCCAGCAGATTGACCGGGACAGTGAATCAGCCCCAGCATTTT. Its translation is CASRLTGTVNQPQHF.

This clone was observed once. This rearrangement joins TRBV15 to TRBJ2-5, with TRBD2 matching 10 bases. With V trimmed by 0 bases and J by 8 bases, 6 bases remained unmatched. The CDR3 totals 15 residues. Germline lookup yields CDR1 LNHNV and CDR2 YYDKDF (reference sequence). This CDR3 is CATSRDLVAGGTQYF. DNA of the CDR3: TGTGCCACCAGCAGAGATTTGGTAGCGGGAGGCACCCAGTACTTC.

The V gene is TRBV5-1, the J gene TRBJ1-4, with TRBD1 identical over 9 bases. This CDR3 is built from 16 residues. Germline assignment: CDR1 SGHRS and CDR2 YFSETQ. V lost 4 bases to trimming and J lost 7 bases; unmatched junction nucleotides: 11. The CDR3 is CASSKTGGASGEKLFF. In nucleotides, the CDR3 is TGCGCCAGCAGCAAAACAGGGGGCGCTTCTGGTGAAAAACTGTTTTTT. Using reference TRBV5-1 and TRBJ1-4 for the parts outside the CDR3, the full variable domain is KAGVTQTPRYLIKTRGQQVTLSCSPISGHRSVSWYQQTPGQGLQFLFEYFSETQRNKGNFPGRFSGRQFSNSRSEMNVSTLELGDSALYLCASSKTGGASGEKLFFGSGTQLSVL.

V gene TRBV12-3 or TRBV12-4 combines with J gene TRBJ1-2, with D hard to call. The CDR3 sequence is 12 residues long. V lost 3 bases to trimming and J lost 5 bases, with 7 bases between them. The CDR3 sequence is CASSFGGYGYTF. CDR3 DNA: TGTGCCAGCAGTTTTGGCGGGTATGGCTACACCTTC.

The V gene is TRBV5-1, the J gene TRBJ1-1; D possibly corresponds to TRBD1 (6 bases). Trimming left V 7 bases short and J 4 bases short, with 17 bases between. Germline CDR1 SGHRS, CDR2 YFSETQ. The CDR3 contains 14 residues. CDR3 DNA sequence: TGCGCCAGCCGATATGGGGGGGCGAGCACTGAAGCTTTCTTT. As protein: CASRYGGASTEAFF.

V gene TRBV10-3 combines with J gene TRBJ2-1; D possibly corresponds to TRBD2 (6 bases). Germline-derived CDR1 and CDR2 are ENHRY and SYGVKD. The germline V and J ends were trimmed by 1 base and 6 bases, with 31 bases remaining between them. This CDR3 spans 21 amino acids. CDR3 amino acids: CAISELGGGLRAGSPGNEQFF. For the CDR3, the DNA is TGTGCCATCAGTGAGTTGGGTGGCGGGTTACGAGCCGGGAGCCCCGGCAATGAGCAGTTCTTC.

The V and J genes are TRBV2 and TRBJ1-3; maybe TRBD1 (6 bases). The CDR3 runs 19 residues. Germline V CDR1 and CDR2: SNHLY, FYNNEI. Trimming took off 2 bases at V and 0 bases at J, with 20 bases between the two ends. The CDR3 loop is CASSEFRTANSVSGNTIYF. The CDR3 coding sequence is TGTGCCAGCAGTGAATTCAGGACAGCTAATTCGGTCTCTGGAAACACCATATATTTT. Filled out from reference TRBV2 and TRBJ1-3, the complete variable domain reads EPEVTQTPSHQVTQMGQEVILRCVPISNHLYFYWYRQILGQKVEFLVSFYNNEISEKSEIFDDQFSVERPDGSNFTLKIRSTKLEDSAMYFCASSEFRTANSVSGNTIYFGEGSWLTVV.

The J gene is TRBJ2-5, the V gene TRBV3-1 (or the pseudogene TRBV3-2); D is unclear. V shed 2 bases and J shed 5 bases, with 6 bases lying between them. CDR3 length equals 12 residues. In germline, CDR1 is LGHDT, CDR2 YNNKEL (reference sequence). CDR3 in amino acids: CASSQIGETQYF. DNA for the CDR3: TGTGCCAGCAGCCAAATCGGGGAGACCCAGTACTTC.

The V call is TRBV5-1, the J call TRBJ2-5; a weak D match, TRBD2 (5 bases). The germline V and J ends were trimmed by 1 base and 5 bases, with 21 bases remaining between them. CDR1 is SGHRS, CDR2 YFSETQ, per germline. CDR3 length equals 17 residues. CDR3 coding DNA: TGCGCCAGCAGCTTGACTCTGGGCGGAACCCGAGGGGAGACCCAGTACTTC. Translating gives CASSLTLGGTRGETQYF.